Following are 6 T cell receptor beta chains from one sample sequenced in a study of shared clonotypes between healthy human individuals. Measured with immunoSEQ multiplex PCR; TCRdb has only the in-frame clones, and not every one. Seen here are over 95,000 clones, approximately 70% observed once, and the top ten hold about 22%. The sample taken for sequencing was memory CD8+ T cells sorted from blood. The subset was: CD45RO+ cells pooled with CCR7-negative TemRA cells. Receptors originate from a woman younger than 45 in good health.

This chain's CDR3 is CASSQQDDTDTQYF. CDR3 bases: TGTGCCAGCAGTCAACAGGATGACACAGATACGCAGTATTTT. This chain links TRBV6-4 with TRBJ2-3; D might be TRBD1 (5 bases). Germline-derived CDR1 and CDR2 are MRHNA and SNTAGT. V lost 5 bases to trimming and J lost 2 bases, with 11 bases between them. This CDR3 contains 14 residues.

The CDR3 DNA is TGTGCCAGCAGTTTATATGTCTTGGCGGTCTGGGGCAATCAGCCCCAGCATTTT. It yields the protein CASSLYVLAVWGNQPQHF. The chain recombines TRBV28 with TRBJ1-5; D is uncertain. The ends were cut back, 1 base at V and 2 bases at J, with 18 bases in the middle. The germline V gene encodes CDR1 MDHEN and CDR2 SYDVKM. CDR3 length: 18 amino acids.

The chain combines TRBV5-1 with TRBJ1-1, with 7 nucleotides matching TRBD1. Germline CDR1 and CDR2: SGHRS and YFSETQ. V gave up 1 base and J gave up 1 base; unmatched junction bases: 1. This CDR3 spans 14 amino acids. CDR3 sequence (DNA): TGCGCCAGCAGCTTGACAGGGGCGAACACTGAAGCTTTCTTT. This gives the protein CASSLTGANTEAFF.

The chain uses TRBV28 and TRBJ2-1; either TRBD1 or TRBD2 may fit D (6 bases each). CDR1 is MDHEN, CDR2 SYDVKM, per germline. The CDR3 has 16 residues. The germline V and J ends were trimmed by 3 bases and 5 bases, with 17 bases remaining between them. The CDR3 region has the DNA TGTGCCAGCAGTTTTTTAGGAGGGGGGAGGAACAATGAGCAGTTCTTC. It codes for CASSFLGGGRNNEQFF.

This sequence joins TRBV27 and TRBJ2-7; D possibly corresponds to TRBD1 (5 bases). CDR3 length: 15 residues. The germline V and J ends were trimmed by 2 bases and 6 bases, with 17 bases remaining between them. The germline V gene has CDR1 MNHEY and CDR2 SMNVEV (reference sequence). CDR3 amino acids: CASSLRAGIMAEQYF. DNA for the CDR3: TGTGCCAGCAGTTTAAGGGCAGGGATTATGGCCGAGCAGTACTTC.

The chain combines TRBV7-9 with TRBJ1-2; possibly TRBD1 for D (5 bases). V lost 4 bases to trimming and J lost 5 bases, with 11 bases between them. Germline CDR1 reads SEHNR; CDR2 reads FQNEAQ (reference sequence). The CDR3 is made up of 13 amino acids. Written as DNA, the CDR3 is TGTGCCAGCAGCTCCGGGACTCTTTATGGCTACACCTTC. Amino acid sequence: CASSSGTLYGYTF.